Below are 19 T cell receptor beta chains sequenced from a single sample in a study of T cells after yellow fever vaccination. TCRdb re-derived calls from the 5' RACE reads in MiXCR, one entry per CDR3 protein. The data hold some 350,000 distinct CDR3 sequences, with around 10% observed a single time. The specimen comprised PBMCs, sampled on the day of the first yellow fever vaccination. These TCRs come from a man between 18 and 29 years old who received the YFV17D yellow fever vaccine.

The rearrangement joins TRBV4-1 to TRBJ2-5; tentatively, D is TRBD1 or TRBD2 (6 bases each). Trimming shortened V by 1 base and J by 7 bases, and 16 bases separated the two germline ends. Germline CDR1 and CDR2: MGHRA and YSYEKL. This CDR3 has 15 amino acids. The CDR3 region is CASSQVGPGARTQYF. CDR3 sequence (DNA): TGCGCCAGCAGCCAAGTTGGCCCGGGGGCGCGGACCCAGTACTTC.

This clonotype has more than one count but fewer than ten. CDR3 protein: CATCQVLVGPNTGELFF. CDR3 DNA: TGTGCCACCTGCCAAGTATTGGTCGGGCCAAACACCGGGGAGCTGTTTTTT. The genes are TRBV3-1 and TRBJ2-2; D is unclear. Trimming cost V 10 bases and J 2 bases, with 23 bases left between them. The CDR3 extends over 17 amino acids. CDR1 and CDR2 from the germline V gene are LGHDT and YNNKEL (reference sequence).

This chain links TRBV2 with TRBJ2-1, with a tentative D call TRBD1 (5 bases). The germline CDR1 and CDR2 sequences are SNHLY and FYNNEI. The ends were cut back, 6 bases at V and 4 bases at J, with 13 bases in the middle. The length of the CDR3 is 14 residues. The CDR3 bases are TGTGCCAGCAGAAACACAGGACCTTACAATGAGCAGTTCTTC. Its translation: CASRNTGPYNEQFF.

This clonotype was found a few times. CDR3 bases: TGTGCCAGCAGTGAATGGGGTGAGCAGTTCTTC. It codes for CASSEWGEQFF. V is TRBV25-1 and J is TRBJ2-1; D unresolved. The CDR3 length is 11 residues. Per the germline V gene, CDR1 is MGHDK and CDR2 is SYGVNS. The V and J ends lost 1 base and 9 bases respectively, with 4 bases between them. The entire variable domain, with the rest obtained from reference TRBV25-1 and TRBJ2-1, is as follows: EADIYQTPRYLVIGTGKKITLECSQTMGHDKMYWYQQDPGMELHLIHYSYGVNSTEKGDLSSESTVSRIRTEHFPLTLESARPSHTSQYLCASSEWGEQFFGPGTRLTVL.

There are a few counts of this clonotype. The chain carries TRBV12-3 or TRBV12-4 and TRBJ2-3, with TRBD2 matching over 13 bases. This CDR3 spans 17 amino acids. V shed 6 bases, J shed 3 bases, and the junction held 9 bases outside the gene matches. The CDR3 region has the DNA TGTGCCAGCAGCACGACTAGCGGGGGGCTGGGGACAGATACGCAGTATTTT. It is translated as CASSTTSGGLGTDTQYF.

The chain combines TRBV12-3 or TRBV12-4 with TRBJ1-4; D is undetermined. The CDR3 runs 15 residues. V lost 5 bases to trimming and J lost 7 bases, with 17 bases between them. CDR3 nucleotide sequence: TGTGCCAGCAGTCCGCGATTTGGGTTGGGTGAAAAACTGTTTTTT. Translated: CASSPRFGLGEKLFF.

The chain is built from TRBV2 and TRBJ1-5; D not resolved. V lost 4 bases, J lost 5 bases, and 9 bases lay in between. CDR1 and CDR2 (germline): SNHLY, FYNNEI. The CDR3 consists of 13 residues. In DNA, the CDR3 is TGTGCCAGCAGTGTAAGCGTTTATCAGCCCCAGCATTTT. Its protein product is CASSVSVYQPQHF.

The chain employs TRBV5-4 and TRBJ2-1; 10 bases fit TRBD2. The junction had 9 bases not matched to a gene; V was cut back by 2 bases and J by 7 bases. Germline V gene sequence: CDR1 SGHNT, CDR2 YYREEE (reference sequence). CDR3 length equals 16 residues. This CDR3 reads CASSFVGLAGENEQFF. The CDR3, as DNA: TGTGCCAGCAGCTTCGTTGGCCTAGCGGGGGAAAATGAGCAGTTCTTC.

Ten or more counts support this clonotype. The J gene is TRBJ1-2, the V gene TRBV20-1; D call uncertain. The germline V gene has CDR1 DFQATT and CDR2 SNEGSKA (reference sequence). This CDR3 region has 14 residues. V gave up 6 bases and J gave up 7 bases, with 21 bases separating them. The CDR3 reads CSAPVQEALSGYTF. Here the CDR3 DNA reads TGCAGTGCCCCAGTTCAGGAGGCTCTTTCTGGCTACACCTTC.

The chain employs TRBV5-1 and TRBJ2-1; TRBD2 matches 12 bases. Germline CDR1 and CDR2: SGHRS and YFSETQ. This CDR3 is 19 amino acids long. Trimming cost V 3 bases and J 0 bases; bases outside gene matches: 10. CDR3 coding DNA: TGCGCCAGCAGCTCGAACCCTAGCGGGGGGGCGAGCTCCTACAATGAGCAGTTCTTC. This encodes CASSSNPSGGASSYNEQFF.

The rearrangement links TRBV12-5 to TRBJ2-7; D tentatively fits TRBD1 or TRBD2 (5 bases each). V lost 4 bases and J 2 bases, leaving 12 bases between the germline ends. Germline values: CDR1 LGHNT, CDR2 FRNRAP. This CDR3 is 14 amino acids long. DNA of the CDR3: TGTGCTAGTGGTTCCGGGACGGAGACCTACGAGCAGTACTTC. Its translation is CASGSGTETYEQYF.

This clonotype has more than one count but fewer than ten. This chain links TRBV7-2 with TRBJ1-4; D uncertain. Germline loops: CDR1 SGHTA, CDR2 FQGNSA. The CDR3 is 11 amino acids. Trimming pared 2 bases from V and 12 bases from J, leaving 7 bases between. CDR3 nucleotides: TGTGCCAGCAGCTTATACGAGGAACTGTTTTTT. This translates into CASSLYEELFF.

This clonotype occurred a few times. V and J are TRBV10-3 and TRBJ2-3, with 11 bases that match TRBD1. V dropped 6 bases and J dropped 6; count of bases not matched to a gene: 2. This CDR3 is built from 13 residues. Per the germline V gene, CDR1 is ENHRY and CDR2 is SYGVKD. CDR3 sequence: CAIRRDRGDTQYF. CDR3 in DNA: TGTGCCATCAGGCGGGACAGGGGGGATACGCAGTATTTT.

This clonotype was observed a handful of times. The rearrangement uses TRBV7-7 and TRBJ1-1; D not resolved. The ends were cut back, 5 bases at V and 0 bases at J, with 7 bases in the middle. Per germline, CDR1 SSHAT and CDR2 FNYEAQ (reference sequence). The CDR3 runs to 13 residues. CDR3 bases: TGTGCCAGCAGCCCCTACTTGAACACTGAAGCTTTCTTT. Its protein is CASSPYLNTEAFF.

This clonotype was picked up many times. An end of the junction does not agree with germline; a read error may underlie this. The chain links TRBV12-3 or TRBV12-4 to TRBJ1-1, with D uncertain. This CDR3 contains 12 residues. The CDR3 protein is CASSLVYTEAFF. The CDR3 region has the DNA TGTGCCAGCAGCTTAGTGTACACTGAAGCTTTCTTT.

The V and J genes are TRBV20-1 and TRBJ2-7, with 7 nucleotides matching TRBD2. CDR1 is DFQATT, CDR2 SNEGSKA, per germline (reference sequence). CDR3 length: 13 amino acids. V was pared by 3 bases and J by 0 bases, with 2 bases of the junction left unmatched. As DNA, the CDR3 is TGCAGTGCTAGGGGAGGGGACTCCTACGAGCAGTACTTC. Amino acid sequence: CSARGGDSYEQYF.

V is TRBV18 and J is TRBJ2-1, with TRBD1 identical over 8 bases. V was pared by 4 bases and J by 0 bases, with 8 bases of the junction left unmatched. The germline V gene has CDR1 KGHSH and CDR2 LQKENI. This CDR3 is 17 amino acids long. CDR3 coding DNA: TGTGCCAGCTCACTAGGGGACAGGTGGTCCTCCTACAATGAGCAGTTCTTC. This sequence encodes CASSLGDRWSSYNEQFF. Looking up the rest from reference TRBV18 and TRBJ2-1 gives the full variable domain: NAGVMQNPRHLVRRRGQEARLRCSPMKGHSHVYWYRQLPEEGLKFMVYLQKENIIDESGMPKERFSAEFPKEGPSILRIQQVVRGDSAAYFCASSLGDRWSSYNEQFFGPGTRLTVL.

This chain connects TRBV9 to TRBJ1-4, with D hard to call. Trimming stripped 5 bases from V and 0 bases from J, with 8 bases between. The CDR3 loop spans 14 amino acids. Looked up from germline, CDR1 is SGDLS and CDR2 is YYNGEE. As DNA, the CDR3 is TGTGCCAGCAGAAAAGATGCAACTAATGAAAAACTGTTTTTT. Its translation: CASRKDATNEKLFF.

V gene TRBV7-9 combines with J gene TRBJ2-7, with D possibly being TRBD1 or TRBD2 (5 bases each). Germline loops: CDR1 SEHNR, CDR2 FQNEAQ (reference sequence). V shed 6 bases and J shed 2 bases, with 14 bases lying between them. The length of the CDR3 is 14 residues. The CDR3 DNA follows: TGTGCCAGCAGTTCCGGGACCGAGCCCTACGAGCAGTACTTC. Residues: CASSSGTEPYEQYF.